This is a list of T cell receptor beta chains from one sample in a study of T cell responses to AZD1222 COVID-19 vaccine. Clones were sequenced by immunoSEQ multiplex PCR, and TCRdb holds only the in-frame ones, with some missing. This repertoire shows some 50,000 clones, approximately 86% found once; its top ten account for approximately 15%. The input for sequencing was peripheral blood, taken on day 0 of AZD1222 vaccination. These receptors were collected from an adult in good health. CDR3s include the opening cysteine and the closing phenylalanine or tryptophan. D genes are given only for firm matches. Clone size is given for some rows only: seen once, a few or many times, or a class if the clone is expanded.

clone size: .; D gene: TRBD1; V gene: TRBV5-1; J gene: TRBJ1-1; CDR3 protein: CASSFGQGGTEAFF; CDR3 DNA: TGCGCCAGCAGCTTTGGACAGGGGGGAACTGAAGCTTTCTTT
clone size: few; D gene: TRBD1; V gene: TRBV6-5; J gene: TRBJ2-7; CDR3 protein: CASSYQGAWEQYF; CDR3 DNA: TGTGCCAGCAGTTACCAGGGGGCATGGGAGCAGTACTTC
clone size: .; D gene: .; V gene: TRBV15; J gene: TRBJ1-5; CDR3 protein: CATSRDKGRVQPQHF; CDR3 DNA: TGTGCCACCAGCAGAGATAAGGGTCGCGTTCAGCCCCAGCATTTT
clone size: .; D gene: TRBD1; V gene: TRBV7-9; J gene: TRBJ1-4; CDR3 protein: CASSPGQGEEKLFF; CDR3 DNA: TGTGCCAGCAGCCCCGGACAGGGGGAAGAAAAACTGTTTTTT
clone size: .; D gene: TRBD2; V gene: TRBV9; J gene: TRBJ2-3; CDR3 protein: CASSVLPGLAGATDTQYF; CDR3 DNA: TGTGCCAGCAGCGTACTACCAGGACTAGCCGGCGCCACAGATACGCAGTATTTT
clone size: .; D gene: .; V gene: TRBV18; J gene: TRBJ1-6; CDR3 protein: CASSDRNNSPLHF; CDR3 DNA: TGTGCCAGCTCAGACCGGAATAATTCACCCCTCCACTTT
clone size: .; D gene: TRBD2; V gene: TRBV11-2; J gene: TRBJ2-7; CDR3 protein: CASSLYPALRGVAYEQYF; CDR3 DNA: TGTGCCAGCAGCTTATATCCCGCTCTACGGGGGGTGGCCTACGAGCAGTACTTC
clone size: .; D gene: .; V gene: TRBV29-1; J gene: TRBJ1-5; CDR3 protein: CSVEGGFGQPQHF; CDR3 DNA: TGCAGCGTTGAAGGAGGGTTTGGTCAGCCCCAGCATTTT
clone size: .; D gene: TRBD1; V gene: TRBV19; J gene: TRBJ2-1; CDR3 protein: CASSIEGQGVNEQFF; CDR3 DNA: TGTGCCAGTAGTATCGAGGGACAGGGGGTCAATGAGCAGTTCTTC
clone size: .; D gene: TRBD1; V gene: TRBV4-2; J gene: TRBJ1-5; CDR3 protein: CASSQATGGNQPQHF; CDR3 DNA: TGTGCCAGCAGCCAGGCTACAGGGGGCAATCAGCCCCAGCATTTT
clone size: .; D gene: .; V gene: TRBV29-1; J gene: TRBJ2-7; CDR3 protein: CSVVRGNTYEQYF; CDR3 DNA: TGCAGCGTTGTGCGGGGAAACACCTACGAGCAGTACTTC
clone size: .; D gene: .; V gene: TRBV3-1/TRBV3-2; J gene: TRBJ2-5; CDR3 protein: CASSQFAEGQETQYF; CDR3 DNA: TGTGCCAGCAGCCAGTTTGCGGAGGGCCAAGAGACCCAGTACTTC
clone size: .; D gene: .; V gene: TRBV28; J gene: TRBJ2-7; CDR3 protein: CASSHQWDSGSYEQYF; CDR3 DNA: TGTGCCAGCAGTCACCAATGGGACAGCGGGAGTTACGAGCAGTACTTC
clone size: .; D gene: .; V gene: TRBV20-1; J gene: TRBJ2-2; CDR3 protein: CSASSNTGELFF; CDR3 DNA: TGCAGTGCTAGTTCGAACACCGGGGAGCTGTTTTTT
clone size: .; D gene: TRBD1; V gene: TRBV6-5; J gene: TRBJ1-5; CDR3 protein: CASSYSLQGLAQHF; CDR3 DNA: TGTGCCAGCAGTTACTCTTTACAGGGGCTAGCCCAGCATTTT
clone size: .; D gene: .; V gene: TRBV7-2; J gene: TRBJ2-1; CDR3 protein: CASTLGEGGEQFF; CDR3 DNA: TGTGCCAGCACCCTAGGCGAGGGAGGTGAGCAGTTCTTC
clone size: .; D gene: .; V gene: TRBV19; J gene: TRBJ1-4; CDR3 protein: CASNRDFYSGKLFF; CDR3 DNA: TGTGCCAGTAATAGGGACTTTTATTCCGGAAAACTGTTTTTT
clone size: .; D gene: .; V gene: TRBV15; J gene: TRBJ1-2; CDR3 protein: CATSSRMGTALGYTF; CDR3 DNA: TGTGCCACCAGCAGTCGAATGGGGACGGCTCTTGGCTACACCTTC
clone size: .; D gene: TRBD1; V gene: TRBV27; J gene: TRBJ2-7; CDR3 protein: CASSRDRYHEQYF; CDR3 DNA: TGTGCCAGCAGCCGGGACAGATACCACGAGCAGTACTTC
clone size: .; D gene: .; V gene: TRBV5-8; J gene: TRBJ1-5; CDR3 protein: CASSLGRDQPQHF; CDR3 DNA: TGTGCCAGCAGCTTGGGTAGGGACCAGCCCCAGCATTTT
clone size: few; D gene: .; V gene: TRBV7-2; J gene: TRBJ1-2; CDR3 protein: CASSLAGLKDANYGYTF; CDR3 DNA: TGTGCCAGCAGCTTAGCGGGATTGAAAGATGCTAACTATGGCTACACCTTC
clone size: once; D gene: TRBD1; V gene: TRBV6-5; J gene: TRBJ1-2; CDR3 protein: CASTNGGAGGRGYTF; CDR3 DNA: TGTGCCAGCACCAACGGCGGGGCAGGGGGCCGAGGCTACACCTTC
clone size: .; D gene: .; V gene: TRBV19; J gene: TRBJ2-1; CDR3 protein: CASSIGPGSYNEQFF; CDR3 DNA: TGTGCCAGTAGTATAGGACCGGGGTCCTACAATGAGCAGTTCTTC
clone size: .; D gene: .; V gene: TRBV7-9; J gene: TRBJ1-2; CDR3 protein: CASSPQGGGYTF; CDR3 DNA: TGTGCCAGCAGCCCCCAGGGAGGTGGCTACACCTTC
clone size: .; D gene: .; V gene: TRBV4-1; J gene: TRBJ2-7; CDR3 protein: CASSQAGLGGEQYF; CDR3 DNA: TGCGCCAGCAGCCAAGCAGGACTCGGGGGCGAGCAGTACTTC
clone size: .; D gene: TRBD2; V gene: TRBV27; J gene: TRBJ2-7; CDR3 protein: CASSLSLREPYEQYF; CDR3 DNA: TGTGCCAGCAGTTTATCATTGCGGGAGCCCTACGAGCAGTACTTC
clone size: .; D gene: TRBD1; V gene: TRBV6-6; J gene: TRBJ1-5; CDR3 protein: CASSPASTGDQDSNQPQHF; CDR3 DNA: TGTGCCAGCAGTCCAGCCTCGACAGGGGACCAAGATAGCAATCAGCCCCAGCATTTT
clone size: .; D gene: TRBD2; V gene: TRBV7-2; J gene: TRBJ2-7; CDR3 protein: CASSLIAGGAYEQYF; CDR3 DNA: TGTGCCAGCAGCTTGATAGCGGGAGGTGCCTACGAGCAGTACTTC
clone size: once; D gene: .; V gene: TRBV5-4; J gene: TRBJ1-2; CDR3 protein: CASSLGGGYTF; CDR3 DNA: TGTGCCAGCAGCTTGGGCGGGGGCTACACCTTC
clone size: .; D gene: .; V gene: TRBV29-1; J gene: TRBJ2-1; CDR3 protein: CSVGLRYNEQFF; CDR3 DNA: TGCAGCGTCGGACTCCGCTACAATGAGCAGTTCTTC
clone size: .; D gene: TRBD2; V gene: TRBV11-2; J gene: TRBJ2-1; CDR3 protein: CASTIAGTSGSLEQFF; CDR3 DNA: TGTGCCAGCACCATCGCCGGGACTAGCGGGAGTCTTGAGCAGTTCTTC
clone size: .; D gene: TRBD2; V gene: TRBV30; J gene: TRBJ2-2; CDR3 protein: CASLTSGSLQAGELFF; CDR3 DNA: TGTGCCTCCCTGACTAGCGGGAGTCTTCAGGCCGGGGAGCTGTTTTTT
clone size: .; D gene: .; V gene: TRBV19; J gene: TRBJ1-2; CDR3 protein: CASTNMRRSLTFNYGYTF; CDR3 DNA: TGTGCCAGTACTAATATGCGCAGAAGTTTGACCTTTAACTATGGCTACACCTTC
clone size: .; D gene: TRBD2; V gene: TRBV2; J gene: TRBJ2-1; CDR3 protein: CASSEASGYNEQFF; CDR3 DNA: TGTGCCAGCAGTGAGGCTAGCGGATACAATGAGCAGTTCTTC
clone size: .; D gene: .; V gene: TRBV19; J gene: TRBJ2-1; CDR3 protein: CASSRIQGDEQFF; CDR3 DNA: TGTGCCAGTAGTAGAATACAGGGCGATGAGCAGTTCTTC
clone size: .; D gene: .; V gene: TRBV3-1/TRBV3-2; J gene: TRBJ1-4; CDR3 protein: CASGSGPMELFF; CDR3 DNA: TGTGCCAGCGGCTCAGGGCCAATGGAACTGTTTTTT
clone size: few; D gene: .; V gene: TRBV12-3/TRBV12-4; J gene: TRBJ1-2; CDR3 protein: CASSGSRSYGYTF; CDR3 DNA: TGTGCCAGCAGCGGTAGTCGGAGCTATGGCTACACCTTC
clone size: .; D gene: TRBD1; V gene: TRBV28; J gene: TRBJ1-2; CDR3 protein: CASSITGTGGGLHGYTF; CDR3 DNA: TGTGCCAGCAGTATTACCGGGACAGGGGGTGGTCTGCATGGCTACACCTTC
clone size: .; D gene: .; V gene: TRBV20-1; J gene: TRBJ2-7; CDR3 protein: CSASDEGGVSYEQYF; CDR3 DNA: TGCAGTGCTAGTGATGAGGGGGGGGTCTCCTACGAGCAGTACTTC
clone size: .; D gene: .; V gene: TRBV19; J gene: TRBJ2-3; CDR3 protein: CATGFTDTQYF; CDR3 DNA: TGTGCCACGGGGTTCACAGATACGCAGTATTTT
clone size: .; D gene: TRBD2; V gene: TRBV27; J gene: TRBJ2-1; CDR3 protein: CASSLSGTSGYNEQFF; CDR3 DNA: TGTGCCAGCAGTTTATCGGGGACTAGCGGTTACAATGAGCAGTTCTTC
clone size: .; D gene: .; V gene: TRBV7-2; J gene: TRBJ2-3; CDR3 protein: CASSSTTDTQYF; CDR3 DNA: TGTGCCAGCAGCTCCACAACAGATACGCAGTATTTT
clone size: .; D gene: .; V gene: TRBV28; J gene: TRBJ1-1; CDR3 protein: CASSILPGRQEAFF; CDR3 DNA: TGTGCCAGCAGTATCCTGCCGGGGCGCCAGGAAGCTTTCTTT
clone size: few; D gene: .; V gene: TRBV5-5; J gene: TRBJ1-3; CDR3 protein: CASSSLAGSGNTIYF; CDR3 DNA: TGTGCCAGCAGTTCTCTCGCGGGCTCTGGAAACACCATATATTTT
clone size: .; D gene: TRBD2; V gene: TRBV28; J gene: TRBJ2-7; CDR3 protein: CASSLLAGGYEQYF; CDR3 DNA: TGTGCCAGCAGTTTACTAGCGGGAGGTTACGAGCAGTACTTC
clone size: .; D gene: .; V gene: TRBV7-3; J gene: TRBJ1-1; CDR3 protein: CASSLTYGVATEAFF; CDR3 DNA: TGTGCCAGCAGCTTAACCTACGGGGTGGCTACTGAAGCTTTCTTT
clone size: .; D gene: TRBD1; V gene: TRBV29-1; J gene: TRBJ2-7; CDR3 protein: CSVVRDRNEQYF; CDR3 DNA: TGCAGCGTTGTAAGGGACAGGAACGAGCAGTACTTC
clone size: .; D gene: .; V gene: TRBV19; J gene: TRBJ2-2; CDR3 protein: CASSPRLDTGELFF; CDR3 DNA: TGTGCCAGTAGTCCCAGACTAGACACCGGGGAGCTGTTTTTT
clone size: .; D gene: .; V gene: TRBV7-3; J gene: TRBJ2-2; CDR3 protein: CASSFKPTNTGELFF; CDR3 DNA: TGTGCCAGCAGCTTTAAACCTACGAACACCGGGGAGCTGTTTTTT
clone size: .; D gene: TRBD1; V gene: TRBV29-1; J gene: TRBJ2-7; CDR3 protein: CSVGQGTYEQYF; CDR3 DNA: TGCAGCGTGGGACAGGGAACCTACGAGCAGTACTTC
clone size: few; D gene: .; V gene: TRBV12-3/TRBV12-4; J gene: TRBJ1-1; CDR3 protein: CASGVTLGMVF; CDR3 DNA: TGTGCCAGCGGAGTTACTCTTGGGATGGTCTTT
clone size: .; D gene: TRBD1; V gene: TRBV19; J gene: TRBJ1-1; CDR3 protein: CASRAGGAGPAFF; CDR3 DNA: TGTGCCAGTAGGGCAGGGGGCGCAGGGCCAGCTTTCTTT
clone size: .; D gene: .; V gene: TRBV7-2; J gene: TRBJ1-6; CDR3 protein: CASSSGGNSPLHF; CDR3 DNA: TGTGCCAGCAGCTCGGGGGGTAATTCACCCCTCCACTTT
clone size: .; D gene: .; V gene: TRBV6-5; J gene: TRBJ2-7; CDR3 protein: CASSYQALGAYEQYF; CDR3 DNA: TGTGCCAGCAGTTACCAGGCGCTGGGGGCCTACGAGCAGTACTTC